There are many counts of the clone carrying this T cell receptor beta chain. The antigen remains undetermined. This sample was included in a study of regulatory T cells in long-lasting Graves disease. Notes on the study in general: TCR diversity was lower in persistent Graves' patients (versus newly diagnosed ones). More public clonotypes were shared by persistent patients (2,741) than by new patients (approximately 990).

Sequencing libraries for TCR beta were prepared with iRepertoire HTBI primers and Arm-PCR of CDR3 regions. In the original workflow: The samples yielded about 60 TRBV and roughly 13 TRBJ segments. MiXCR, applied by TCRdb to the multiplex PCR reads, yields one record per CDR3 protein. The V and J calls here are based on TCRdb, not the publication. Here the sample spans some 470,000 distinct CDR3 sequences, roughly a fifth being singletons. V was clipped by 8 bases and J by 10 bases, with 27 bases between them. Germline-derived CDR1 and CDR2 are MNHNS and SASEGT. This CDR3 spans 16 amino acids. Time point reported: persistent/refractory GD, antithyroid drugs over 5 years with positive TRAb. RNA from PBMCs was the source of the TCR library.

The sample here was peripheral blood mononuclear cells (PBMCs), taken when the disease was refractory, from a patient treated with antithyroid drugs. The source of this sequence is a female donor with Graves disease. J is TRBJ1-5 and V is TRBV6-1, with D uncertain. The CDR3 sequence is CASCTTGGQALRPQHF. CDR3 sequence (DNA): TGTGCCAGCTGCACAACGGGAGGGCAGGCCTTGCGACCCCAGCATTTT.